Shown below are 7 T cell receptor beta chains from a single sample sequenced in a study of molecular identifiers for immune sequencing clone quantification. One entry per CDR3 protein, called by TCRdb with MiXCR from the PCR reads. Altogether some 10,000 distinct CDR3 sequences are present, 15% to 20% being singletons, with the ten largest covering roughly 2%. The source material was naive CD8+ T cells from blood, with Jurkat cell RNA spiked in. As to subset: FACS-sorted CD8+CD4-CCR7+CD45RA+ naive T cells. These receptors all come from a human donor in good health. Some libraries in this study had Jurkat cell RNA spiked in.

This clonotype was picked up many times. V is TRBV7-9 and J is TRBJ1-1; no firm D call. The V end was cut by 1 base, the J end by 0 bases, with 6 bases between. This CDR3 has 14 amino acids. Germline CDR1 reads SEHNR; CDR2 reads FQNEAQ (reference sequence). CDR3 sequence: CASSLVEVNTEAFF. The CDR3 DNA follows: TGTGCCAGCAGCTTAGTGGAAGTGAACACTGAAGCTTTCTTT.

The chain uses TRBV20-1 and TRBJ2-5; TRBD2 aligns across 9 bases. The V gene end was trimmed by 2 bases and the J gene end by 1 base; junction bases not matched to a gene: 14. This CDR3 is 18 amino acids long. The germline CDR1 and CDR2 sequences are DFQATT and SNEGSKA (reference sequence). The CDR3 sequence is CSARKPLWASGIQETQYF. For the CDR3, the DNA is TGCAGTGCTAGAAAGCCCCTTTGGGCTAGCGGGATCCAAGAGACCCAGTACTTC.

About this clonotype itself: A read error may be the cause here, since a much bigger clone is one base away. The V and J genes are TRBV12-3 or TRBV12-4 and TRBJ1-2, with 11 bases aligning to TRBD1. The CDR3 length is 14 residues. The CDR3 nucleotides read TGTGCCAGCAGTATCTGGGACAGGGGGTATGGCTGCACCTTC. This sequence encodes CASSIWDRGYGCTF.

About this clonotype: This may stem from a read error, because a much larger clone lies one nucleotide away. CDR3 nucleotides: TGTGCCAGCAGTCCCGGGACTCGGATCCACGAGCAGTACTTC. Encoded protein: CASSPGTRIHEQYF. The gene calls are TRBV27 and TRBJ2-7; D possibly corresponds to TRBD2 (6 bases). This CDR3 has 14 amino acids. Trimming removed 5 bases from V and 5 bases from J, with 16 bases in between. Germline V lookup: CDR1 MNHEY, CDR2 SMNVEV (reference sequence).

As to this clonotype: A much larger clone lies a single base off, so this may be a read error. The V call is TRBV24-1, the J call TRBJ2-1; D gene uncertain. This CDR3 is 13 amino acids long. The germline V and J ends were trimmed by 5 bases and 4 bases, with 8 bases remaining between them. Per germline, CDR1 KGHDR and CDR2 SFDVKD. CDR3 region: CATSGSGYNEQFF. CDR3 DNA: TGTGCCACCAGTGGGTCCGGGTACAATGAGCAGTTCTTC.

This clonotype was seen repeatedly, ten times or more. V and J are TRBV7-9 and TRBJ2-4, with a weak D call TRBD2 (5 bases). V dropped 1 base and J dropped 8 bases, with 12 bases sitting between them. This CDR3 has 14 amino acids. Germline assignment: CDR1 SEHNR and CDR2 FQNEAQ (reference sequence). The CDR3 DNA sequence: TGTGCCAGCAGCTTAGAAGCTAGCTGGGACATTCAGTACTTC. It codes for CASSLEASWDIQYF.

This clonotype has just a few counts. One base away lies a much larger clone, so this may be a sequencing read error. The chain recombines TRBV27 with TRBJ2-7; 7 nucleotides agree with TRBD1. The CDR3 has 14 amino acids. The trim removed 1 base at V and 6 bases at J, leaving 6 bases unmatched. The germline V gene encodes CDR1 MNHEY and CDR2 SMNVEV (reference sequence). The CDR3 coding sequence is TGTGCCAGCAGTTTATACCAGGGGGTCAGCGAGCAGTACTTC. Encoded protein: CASSLYQGVSEQYF.